This T cell receptor (beta chain) emerged from a study of early stage breast cancer tumors. Looking at the study overall: Each sample averaged roughly 10-fold read coverage.

The CDR3 is 16 amino acids. Trimming at V came to 0 bases and at J to 8 bases, leaving 5 bases not matched to a gene. Germline-derived CDR1 and CDR2 are LGHNA and YNFKEQ. Study results and limitations: Commonly generated sequences made up most enriched TCRB sequences shared between patients.

A remark on this clone: Antigen specificity is unknown.

Blood replicates held 0.5 ug DNA, tumor or normal breast approximately 1.5 ug, two each. Assay: immunoSEQ multiplex PCR; the TCRdb copy retains only in-frame clones and omits some. The sample includes around 60,000 clones, over 60% seen only once; the top ten take more than 3%. The receptor comes from a person aged 30 to 40 with breast cancer. The chain uses TRBV4-2 and TRBJ2-1; 12 bases align to TRBD2. Input material: blood. The CDR3 DNA reads as TGTGCCAGCAGCCAAGAGGTGGGACTAGCGGGCGATGAGCAGTTCTTC. It specifies CASSQEVGLAGDEQFF.